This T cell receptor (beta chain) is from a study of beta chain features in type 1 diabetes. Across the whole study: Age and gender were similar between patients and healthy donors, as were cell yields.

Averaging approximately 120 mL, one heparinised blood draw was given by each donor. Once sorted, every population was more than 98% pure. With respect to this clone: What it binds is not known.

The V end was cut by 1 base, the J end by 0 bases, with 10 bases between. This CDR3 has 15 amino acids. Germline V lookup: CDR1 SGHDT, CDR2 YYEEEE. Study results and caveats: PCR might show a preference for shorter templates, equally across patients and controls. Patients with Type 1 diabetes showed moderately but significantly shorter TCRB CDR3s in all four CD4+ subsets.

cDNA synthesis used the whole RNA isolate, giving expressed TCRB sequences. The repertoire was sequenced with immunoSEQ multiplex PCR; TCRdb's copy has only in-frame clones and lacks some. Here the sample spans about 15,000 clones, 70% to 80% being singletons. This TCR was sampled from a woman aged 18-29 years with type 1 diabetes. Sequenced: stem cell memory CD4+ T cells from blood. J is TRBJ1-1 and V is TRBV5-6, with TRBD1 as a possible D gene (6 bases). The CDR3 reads CASSLPGQLNTEAFF. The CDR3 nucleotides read TGTGCCAGCAGCTTGCCCGGACAGCTGAACACTGAAGCTTTCTTT.